The clone carrying this T cell receptor (beta chain) was seen a handful of times. Here immunoSEQ multiplex PCR was the method, and the copy in TCRdb shows in-frame clones only, minus some. The sample includes about 81,000 clones, 94% of them seen just once. The CDR3 sequence is 14 residues long. The V and J ends lost 6 bases and 1 base respectively, with 13 bases between them. Germline values: CDR1 MNHEY, CDR2 SVGEGT. This specimen belongs to a study of control samples from healthy donors and cancer patients. The material sequenced was blood. The clonotype was recovered from a woman in her late teens or twenties in good health. The chain couples TRBV6-2 or TRBV6-3 to TRBJ2-7, with no clear D. The CDR3 nucleotides are TGTGCCAGCAGCCCGGACCACGGATCCTACGAGCAGTACTTC. Protein product: CASSPDHGSYEQYF.